This record concerns one T cell receptor (beta chain) sequence. No antigen is known for it. No much larger clonotype is one base removed from it; base qualities were not supplied. Other DNA sequences of this sample code for an identical CDR3. This entry is derived from a study of cytotoxic CD8 clonotypes in ibrutinib-treated CLL (dated by TCRdb to the early 2020s). Study-wide context: The cohort had 11 to 12 relapsed/refractory and some 15 treatment-naive patients; under 18 were IGHV unmutated. Responses were partial in around 25 patients and complete in 2; after median about 68 months follow-up, about 14 stayed in remission and roughly twelve progressed. Response samples were obtained after a median of around 11 months of treatment, with a range of about 6 to 36 months. On average, each sample had about 250,000 productive templates and almost 95,000 productive rearrangements. Longitudinal samples were available for about 30% of the 86 trial participants. Cryopreserved peripheral blood mononuclear cells were collected at three points: before therapy, at response, and at either sustained remission or disease progression. Every sample from remission and from progressive disease was obtained while the patients were still on ibrutinib.

Sample time point, as interpreted from the label and publication: around 2 years on ibrutinib. For TCR beta library preparation, around 1.8 micrograms of genomic DNA were extracted from the cryopreserved PBMCs. Longitudinal blood samples from CLL patients on ibrutinib monotherapy underwent high-throughput TCR beta sequencing. The patients took part in an open-label, single-center phase 2 trial of ibrutinib monotherapy. On a MiSeq, deep resolution sequencing aimed for a depth between 1 in 1 million and 1 in 200,000 T cells, with each clonotype covered 10x on average. The immunoSEQ hsTCRB Kit was used to generate the TCR beta libraries. In the paper's pipeline: Data were analyzed with ImmunoSEQ Data Assistant and ImmunoSEQ Analyzer, with V, D and J genes assigned per IMGT definitions. Clonality, which ranges from 0 to 1, was calculated by subtracting the normalized Shannon entropy of productive rearrangement frequencies from one. Public clonotype analysis was restricted to overrepresented clonotypes comprising at least 0.05% of each patient's repertoire. Thirteen age-matched healthy donor repertoires from immuneACCESS were used as controls for clonality. The table was pulled from immuneACCESS by TCRdb, which kept in-frame rearrangements only. Such tables lose some clones; where checked, under half of the loss comes from unresolved V genes, and the rest has no known cause. The V and J calls and clone size are taken from that table; D and trimming were inferred from the DNA. The sample yields over 120,000 clones; 76% were counted once. About 5% of the sample belongs to the ten largest clones.

The investigation overall reported the following: Public clonotypes were found to be uncommon and were observed to contract or remain stable during treatment; the increase in clonality was shown to reflect expansion of private clonotypes at ibrutinib response. An increase in clonality was observed at ibrutinib response, with clonality remaining stable during sustained remission and falling back toward baseline at progression. Baseline clonality was found to be higher than that of age-matched healthy donors and was strongly correlated with circulating CD8+ T-cell counts. Sampling times were not matched between patients in sustained remission and patients whose disease was progressing, and lymph node repertoires were not examined.

The source of this sequence is a human donor with chronic lymphocytic leukemia. Sequenced material: PBMCs, taken after 24 months of ibrutinib treatment.

The nucleotide sequence is given as TGTGCCAGTAGTATAACCGTGAACACTGAAGCTTTCTTT. Its translation reads: CASSITVNTEAFF. The rearranged segments are TRBV19 and TRBJ1-1; no D gene call is confident. The junction carries 4 bases between V and J, which are trimmed by 2 bases and 0 bases respectively. CDR1 and CDR2 are drawn from the germline V gene (reference sequence): LNHDA, SQIVND. The CDR3 contains 13 residues, cysteine and phenylalanine counted. Only the CDR3 portion is preserved as DNA: 39 bases, with reading frame beginning at the first base.